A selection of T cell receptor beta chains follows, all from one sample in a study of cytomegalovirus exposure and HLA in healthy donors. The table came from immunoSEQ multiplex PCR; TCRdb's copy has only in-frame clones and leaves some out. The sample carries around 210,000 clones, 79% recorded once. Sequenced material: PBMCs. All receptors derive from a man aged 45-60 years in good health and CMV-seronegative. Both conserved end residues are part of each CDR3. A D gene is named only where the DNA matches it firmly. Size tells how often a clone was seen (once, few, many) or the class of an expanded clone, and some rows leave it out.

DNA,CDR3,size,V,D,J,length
TGCAGCGTCCCAAATCCGACAGCCTATGGCTACACCTTC,CSVPNPTAYGYTF,.,TRBV29-1,.,TRBJ1-2,13
TGTGCCAGCAGCTTGGAGTACGAGCAGTACTTC,CASSLEYEQYF,.,TRBV11-2,.,TRBJ2-7,11
TGTGCCAGCAGCGGTAACAGGGGGCGAGGCACTGAAGCTTTCTTT,CASSGNRGRGTEAFF,.,TRBV11-1,TRBD1,TRBJ1-1,15
TGTGCCAGTAGTATAGAAGACAGGGGGCCGCGGATTGATGAAAAACTGTTTTTT,CASSIEDRGPRIDEKLFF,.,TRBV19,TRBD1,TRBJ1-4,18
TGTGCCAGCAGTTTATCGGCAGGGGCTAACGAGCAGTACTTC,CASSLSAGANEQYF,.,TRBV27,.,TRBJ2-7,14
TGTGCCAGCAGCGTGTCGTCGGGGGGGAACACTGAAGCTTTCTTT,CASSVSSGGNTEAFF,once,TRBV9,.,TRBJ1-1,15
TGTGCCAGCAGGTTCCAGGAGAACACTGAAGCTTTCTTT,CASRFQENTEAFF,.,TRBV7-3,.,TRBJ1-1,13
TGTGCCAGCAGTGAACAGGGTTTGGGCACAGATACGCAGTATTTT,CASSEQGLGTDTQYF,once,TRBV2,.,TRBJ2-3,15
TGTGCCAGCAGCTTGGTAGGCGGATACGAGCAGTACTTC,CASSLVGGYEQYF,.,TRBV5-4,.,TRBJ2-7,13
TGTGCCACCAGCAGAGATGGGGGACTTGCTTCCACCGGGGAGCTGTTTTTT,CATSRDGGLASTGELFF,.,TRBV15,.,TRBJ2-2,17
TGTGCCAGCAGCTTTCTTCAGGGAGATACGCAGTATTTT,CASSFLQGDTQYF,once,TRBV7-6,.,TRBJ2-3,13
TGCGCCAGCAGCTCGGGACTGCCCACAGATACGCAGTATTTT,CASSSGLPTDTQYF,few,TRBV5-1,.,TRBJ2-3,14
TGTGCCAGCTCACCTACTAAACTAGCGGGGGCTTACAATGAGCAGTTCTTC,CASSPTKLAGAYNEQFF,.,TRBV18,TRBD2,TRBJ2-1,17
TGTGCCTGGAGCCCTGGGACAGGGGTGACCAATCAGCCCCAGCATTTT,CAWSPGTGVTNQPQHF,.,TRBV30,TRBD1,TRBJ1-5,16
TGTGCCAGCAGTGTAACCGGGACATACTCTGGAAACACCATATATTTT,CASSVTGTYSGNTIYF,.,TRBV6-1,.,TRBJ1-3,16
TGTGCCACCAGCGTCAGGGGGCTGACTAATGAAAAACTGTTTTTT,CATSVRGLTNEKLFF,.,TRBV15,TRBD1,TRBJ1-4,15
TGTGCCAGCAGCTCCCCAAACTACGAGCAGTACTTC,CASSSPNYEQYF,.,TRBV11-1,.,TRBJ2-7,12
TGCGCCAGCAGCCCCCAGGGGATGAACACTGAAGCTTTCTTT,CASSPQGMNTEAFF,.,TRBV5-1,.,TRBJ1-1,14
TGTGCCACCAGCAGAGATCGCCTAGCTGGCGAGCAGTACTTC,CATSRDRLAGEQYF,.,TRBV15,.,TRBJ2-7,14
TGTGCCAGCAGCCCCAGTAGCGGGAGTGTATATGAGCAGTTCTTC,CASSPSSGSVYEQFF,few,TRBV7-3,TRBD2,TRBJ2-1,15